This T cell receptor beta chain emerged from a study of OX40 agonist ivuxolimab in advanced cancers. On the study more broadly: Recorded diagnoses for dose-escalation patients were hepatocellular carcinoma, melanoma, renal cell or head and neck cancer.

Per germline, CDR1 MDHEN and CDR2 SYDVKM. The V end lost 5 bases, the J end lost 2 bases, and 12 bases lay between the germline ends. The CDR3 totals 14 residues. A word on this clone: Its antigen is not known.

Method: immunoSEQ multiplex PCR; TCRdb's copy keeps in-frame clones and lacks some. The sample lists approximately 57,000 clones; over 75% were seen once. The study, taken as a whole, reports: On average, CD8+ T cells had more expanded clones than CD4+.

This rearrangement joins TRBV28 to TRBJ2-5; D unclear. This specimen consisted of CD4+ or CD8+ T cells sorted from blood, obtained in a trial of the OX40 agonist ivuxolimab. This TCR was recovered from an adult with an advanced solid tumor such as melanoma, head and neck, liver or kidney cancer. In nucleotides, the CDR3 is TGTGCCAGCAGTCCCCAGACAATTCAAGAGACCCAGTACTTC. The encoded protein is CASSPQTIQETQYF.